Listed below are T cell receptor beta chains from one sample, sequenced in a study of T-cell reconstitution after alpha-beta-depleted transplantation in children. TCRdb independently ran MiXCR on the PCR reads; one entry per CDR3 protein. The data contain about 540,000 distinct CDR3 sequences, around 18% of them seen just once; the ten biggest clones take up 3.3%. The sequenced sample was PBMCs from the stem cell graft donor, obtained from the stem cell graft. These receptors all stem from a human donor who donated a stem cell graft to a child with acute lymphoblastic leukemia. CDR3s include the opening cysteine and the closing phenylalanine or tryptophan. The D gene is left open where the match is weak. Part of the rows lack a size; the others show once, few, many or a class for expanded clones.

d_call,j_call,v_call,clone_size,cdr3_nt,cdr3_aa
TRBD2,TRBJ2-1,TRBV12-3/TRBV12-4,-,TGTGCCAGCAGACTCGGACTAGCGGGATGGTACAATGAGCAGTTCTTC,CASRLGLAGWYNEQFF
TRBD2,TRBJ2-2,TRBV7-2,-,TGTGCCAGCAGAACCAAGAAGGGACTAGCGGTCACCGGGGAGCTGTTTTTT,CASRTKKGLAVTGELFF
-,TRBJ1-1,TRBV6-5,few,TGTGCCAGCAGTATACTGTCTCCGAACACTGAAGCTTTCTTT,CASSILSPNTEAFF
TRBD2,TRBJ2-1,TRBV5-1,-,TGCGCCAGCAGCTTGGAGGTAGCGGGAGGGTTTGAGCAGTTCTTC,CASSLEVAGGFEQFF
-,TRBJ2-2,TRBV5-1,-,TGCGCCAGCAGCTTGAGGGACACCATCACCGGGGAGCTGTTTTTT,CASSLRDTITGELFF
TRBD1,TRBJ2-2,TRBV7-9,-,TGTGCCAGCAGCCCGTACGGGACAGTCAATTCCGGGGAGCTGTTTTTT,CASSPYGTVNSGELFF
-,TRBJ1-2,TRBV30,-,TGTGCCTGGAGTGTACAGTCCTACTCGTATGGCTACACCTTC,CAWSVQSYSYGYTF
-,TRBJ1-5,TRBV30,-,TGTGCCTGGAGTCCGGATATGAATCAGCCCCAGCATTTT,CAWSPDMNQPQHF
TRBD1,TRBJ1-2,TRBV14,-,TGTGCCAGCAGCCCTTACAGGGACAGCGGCTACACCTTC,CASSPYRDSGYTF
-,TRBJ1-1,TRBV5-1,-,TGCGCCAGCAGCCCCGATGGCGTGAACACTGAAGCTTTCTTT,CASSPDGVNTEAFF
TRBD1,TRBJ1-1,TRBV15,-,TGTGCCACCTCAGAGATACAGGGGTCGTACACTGAAGCTTTCTTT,CATSEIQGSYTEAFF
-,TRBJ2-3,TRBV5-1,few,TGCGCCAGCAGCTCCCTCGGCACAGATACGCAGTATTTT,CASSSLGTDTQYF
-,TRBJ2-1,TRBV7-6,-,TGTGCCAGCAGCCAGGCTTTGCGGGACTCCTACAATGAGCAGTTCTTC,CASSQALRDSYNEQFF
TRBD1,TRBJ2-7,TRBV9,-,TGTGCCAGCAGCGTAGGACAGGGGGCTGGTTACGAGCAGTACTTC,CASSVGQGAGYEQYF
TRBD1,TRBJ1-1,TRBV3-1,few,TGTGCCAGCAGCCATCAGGGGGATCGAGAAGCTTTCTTT,CASSHQGDREAFF
-,TRBJ1-5,TRBV9,few,TGTGCCAGCAGCTCCAGGGAATATCAGCCCCAGCATTTT,CASSSREYQPQHF
-,TRBJ2-3,TRBV20-1,-,TGCAGTGCCCCGTCAGATCCCGGAACAGATACGCAGTATTTT,CSAPSDPGTDTQYF
TRBD1,TRBJ2-7,TRBV18,few,TGTGCCAGCTCGGGACAGGGAATCAACGAGCAGTACTTC,CASSGQGINEQYF